This TCR beta chain was sequenced in a study of T cell responses to AZD1222 COVID-19 vaccine. Germline CDR1 and CDR2: SGHNT and YYREEE (reference sequence). CDR3 length: 14 amino acids. The V end was cut by 1 base, the J end by 6 bases, with 11 bases between. Libraries were prepared by immunoSEQ multiplex PCR; TCRdb keeps only in-frame clonotypes and omits some of them. The sample has roughly 80,000 clones, around 89% seen once. In the case of this clone: The antigen is unknown.

The study's findings and limits: White British donors predominated, females outnumbered males, and clonal diversity was possibly underestimated. Nearly half of spike-specific TCRs reportedly target variant regions that are unmutated in the B.1.351 and B.1.1.7 variants. Rises in breadth and depth of Spike-specific TCRs came after two AZD1222 doses. Just a handful of AZD1222 recipients tested seropositive at baseline.

The input for sequencing was peripheral blood, taken on day 0 of AZD1222 vaccination. The chain recombines TRBV5-4 with TRBJ1-5; D is ambiguous. The clonotype originates from an adult in good health. In nucleotides, the CDR3 is TGTGCCAGCAGCTTGTACGGATCGGGTCAGCCCCAGCATTTT. Protein: CASSLYGSGQPQHF.